Listed below are T cell receptor beta chains from one sample, sequenced in a study of blood T cell repertoires in COVID-19. The method was immunoSEQ multiplex PCR; TCRdb's version includes in-frame clones alone and lacks a portion of them. This sample has about 280,000 clones; around 90% occur once, and the top ten carry about 1%. The sequenced sample consisted of PBMCs or T cells enriched from blood (not recorded which). These receptor sequences come from a woman aged 30 to 39 who had recovered from COVID-19. Each CDR3 is given with its conserved first and last residue. D genes are given only for firm matches. Rows may omit the clone size; those that give it use once, few, many or a size class.

len: 13; j_gene: TRBJ1-2; abundance: few; d_gene: .; v_gene: TRBV30; CDR3aa: CAWSVRGVNGYTF; CDR3nt: TGTGCCTGGAGTGTACGGGGGGTGAATGGCTACACCTTC
len: 14; j_gene: TRBJ1-2; abundance: .; d_gene: .; v_gene: TRBV9; CDR3aa: CASSVGRGSYGYTF; CDR3nt: TGTGCCAGCAGCGTAGGTAGGGGCAGCTATGGCTACACCTTC
len: 15; j_gene: TRBJ1-5; abundance: .; d_gene: TRBD1; v_gene: TRBV18; CDR3aa: CASSREGQGNQPQHF; CDR3nt: TGTGCCAGCTCTCGAGAGGGACAGGGCAATCAGCCCCAGCATTTT
len: 18; j_gene: TRBJ2-7; abundance: .; d_gene: TRBD2; v_gene: TRBV6-2/TRBV6-3; CDR3aa: CASSRSGFPPAETYEQYF; CDR3nt: TGTGCCAGCAGCCGTAGCGGGTTCCCCCCGGCCGAAACCTACGAGCAGTACTTC
len: 17; j_gene: TRBJ2-3; abundance: .; d_gene: TRBD2; v_gene: TRBV7-8; CDR3aa: CASSLLASGDSTDTQYF; CDR3nt: TGTGCCAGCAGCTTACTGGCTAGCGGGGACAGCACAGATACGCAGTATTTT
len: 18; j_gene: TRBJ1-6; abundance: .; d_gene: TRBD1; v_gene: TRBV15; CDR3aa: CATSRDIGGLGTGSPLHF; CDR3nt: TGTGCCACCAGCAGAGATATTGGCGGGTTGGGGACAGGTTCACCCCTCCACTTT
len: 15; j_gene: TRBJ1-6; abundance: .; d_gene: .; v_gene: TRBV13; CDR3aa: CASSSEGQGFSPLHF; CDR3nt: TGTGCCAGCAGCTCTGAGGGCCAGGGGTTTTCACCCCTCCACTTT
len: 16; j_gene: TRBJ1-5; abundance: .; d_gene: .; v_gene: TRBV21-1; CDR3aa: CASSKRGQGSNQPQHF; CDR3nt: TGTGCCAGCAGCAAAAGGGGCCAGGGTAGCAATCAGCCCCAGCATTTT
len: 16; j_gene: TRBJ2-6; abundance: .; d_gene: .; v_gene: TRBV5-1; CDR3aa: CASSPRAGAGANVLTF; CDR3nt: TGCGCCAGCAGCCCACGGGCTGGGGCGGGGGCCAACGTCCTGACTTTC
len: 16; j_gene: TRBJ1-4; abundance: .; d_gene: .; v_gene: TRBV3-1/TRBV3-2; CDR3aa: CASSLRGGNANEKLFF; CDR3nt: TGTGCCAGCAGCCTCCGGGGGGGGAACGCTAATGAAAAACTGTTTTTT
len: 14; j_gene: TRBJ1-4; abundance: .; d_gene: .; v_gene: TRBV10-3; CDR3aa: CAIGSQGSNEKLFF; CDR3nt: TGTGCCATCGGAAGTCAGGGGTCTAATGAAAAACTGTTTTTT
len: 16; j_gene: TRBJ1-5; abundance: .; d_gene: .; v_gene: TRBV5-6; CDR3aa: CASSSAGSRDNQPQHF; CDR3nt: TGTGCCAGCAGCTCAGCGGGATCCCGGGACAATCAGCCCCAGCATTTT
len: 23; j_gene: TRBJ2-1; abundance: .; d_gene: TRBD2; v_gene: TRBV19; CDR3aa: CASSLRRTASGSKRVRSYNEQFF; CDR3nt: TGTGCCAGTAGTCTCCGAAGAACGGCTAGCGGGAGTAAAAGGGTAAGGTCCTACAATGAGCAGTTCTTC
len: 17; j_gene: TRBJ2-3; abundance: .; d_gene: TRBD2; v_gene: TRBV23-1; CDR3aa: CASSQSVTSGKGDTQYF; CDR3nt: TGCGCCAGCAGTCAATCGGTGACTAGCGGGAAGGGAGATACGCAGTATTTT
len: 17; j_gene: TRBJ2-5; abundance: .; d_gene: .; v_gene: TRBV3-1/TRBV3-2; CDR3aa: CASSQDPLTRGQETQYF; CDR3nt: TGTGCCAGCAGCCAAGATCCTTTAACTAGAGGTCAAGAGACCCAGTACTTC
len: 12; j_gene: TRBJ2-1; abundance: .; d_gene: .; v_gene: TRBV27; CDR3aa: CASSASYNEQFF; CDR3nt: TGTGCCAGCAGTGCGTCCTACAATGAGCAGTTCTTC
len: 16; j_gene: TRBJ1-2; abundance: .; d_gene: TRBD1; v_gene: TRBV9; CDR3aa: CASSVSGTVDYYGYTF; CDR3nt: TGTGCCAGCAGCGTATCCGGGACAGTCGACTATTATGGCTACACCTTC
len: 13; j_gene: TRBJ1-1; abundance: .; d_gene: .; v_gene: TRBV10-3; CDR3aa: CAITPQADTEAFF; CDR3nt: TGTGCCATCACTCCCCAGGCCGACACTGAAGCTTTCTTT
len: 17; j_gene: TRBJ2-3; abundance: .; d_gene: TRBD2; v_gene: TRBV27; CDR3aa: CASSPLETLGAGVTQYF; CDR3nt: TGTGCCAGCAGCCCCTTGGAAACTCTTGGAGCGGGAGTTACGCAGTATTTT
len: 15; j_gene: TRBJ2-7; abundance: .; d_gene: .; v_gene: TRBV4-1; CDR3aa: CASSQVEGRDYEQYF; CDR3nt: TGCGCCAGCAGCCAAGTCGAAGGCAGGGACTACGAGCAGTACTTC
len: 16; j_gene: TRBJ2-7; abundance: .; d_gene: TRBD2; v_gene: TRBV4-1; CDR3aa: CASSQEWTSGKYEQYF; CDR3nt: TGCGCCAGCAGCCAAGAATGGACTAGCGGGAAGTACGAGCAGTACTTC
len: 15; j_gene: TRBJ1-2; abundance: few; d_gene: .; v_gene: TRBV28; CDR3aa: CASSRLTDSNYGYTF; CDR3nt: TGTGCCAGCAGTCGGTTGACAGACTCTAACTATGGCTACACCTTC
len: 14; j_gene: TRBJ1-2; abundance: .; d_gene: .; v_gene: TRBV9; CDR3aa: CASGAGNEGDGYTF; CDR3nt: TGTGCCAGCGGGGCGGGGAATGAAGGGGATGGCTACACCTTC
len: 13; j_gene: TRBJ1-1; abundance: .; d_gene: .; v_gene: TRBV2; CDR3aa: CASSEEGSTEAFF; CDR3nt: TGTGCCAGCAGTGAGGAGGGTTCCACTGAAGCTTTCTTT
len: 15; j_gene: TRBJ1-1; abundance: .; d_gene: TRBD1; v_gene: TRBV28; CDR3aa: CASSPRTGSNTEAFF; CDR3nt: TGTGCCAGCAGTCCCCGGACAGGGTCTAACACTGAAGCTTTCTTT
len: 12; j_gene: TRBJ2-7; abundance: .; d_gene: .; v_gene: TRBV3-1/TRBV3-2; CDR3aa: CASSQAFYEQYF; CDR3nt: TGTGCCAGCAGCCAAGCCTTTTACGAGCAGTACTTC
len: 11; j_gene: TRBJ2-7; abundance: .; d_gene: .; v_gene: TRBV5-1; CDR3aa: CASSAGYEQYF; CDR3nt: TGCGCCAGCAGCGCCGGCTACGAGCAGTACTTC
len: 12; j_gene: TRBJ1-1; abundance: once; d_gene: .; v_gene: TRBV25-1; CDR3aa: CASSDSGAEAFF; CDR3nt: TGTGCCAGCAGTGACTCAGGGGCCGAAGCTTTCTTT
len: 14; j_gene: TRBJ1-4; abundance: .; d_gene: TRBD1; v_gene: TRBV7-8; CDR3aa: CASSHRGRNEKLFF; CDR3nt: TGTGCCAGCAGTCACAGGGGTCGGAATGAAAAACTGTTTTTT
len: 16; j_gene: TRBJ1-5; abundance: .; d_gene: .; v_gene: TRBV27; CDR3aa: CASSLSAGRGYQPQHF; CDR3nt: TGTGCCAGCAGTTTATCGGCAGGGAGGGGGTATCAGCCCCAGCATTTT
len: 17; j_gene: TRBJ1-2; abundance: once; d_gene: TRBD1; v_gene: TRBV30; CDR3aa: CAWSVPRGQGADYGYTF; CDR3nt: TGTGCCTGGAGTGTACCGCGGGGACAGGGGGCGGACTATGGCTACACCTTC
len: 19; j_gene: TRBJ2-5; abundance: .; d_gene: TRBD1; v_gene: TRBV2; CDR3aa: CASSEEEDKTGGYQETQYF; CDR3nt: TGTGCCAGCAGTGAAGAAGAAGACAAAACAGGGGGCTACCAAGAGACCCAGTACTTC
len: 18; j_gene: TRBJ2-1; abundance: .; d_gene: .; v_gene: TRBV5-1; CDR3aa: CASSLKPLTGVGYNEQFF; CDR3nt: TGCGCCAGCAGCTTGAAACCCCTGACGGGAGTGGGTTACAATGAGCAGTTCTTC
len: 16; j_gene: TRBJ1-2; abundance: .; d_gene: .; v_gene: TRBV7-9; CDR3aa: CASSSAGTSPKAGYTF; CDR3nt: TGTGCCAGCAGTTCTGCCGGGACTTCTCCTAAAGCGGGCTACACCTTC
len: 15; j_gene: TRBJ1-3; abundance: .; d_gene: .; v_gene: TRBV6-5; CDR3aa: CASSRTVLSGNTIYF; CDR3nt: TGTGCCAGCAGCCGTACAGTCCTATCTGGAAACACCATATATTTT
len: 13; j_gene: TRBJ1-2; abundance: .; d_gene: .; v_gene: TRBV30; CDR3aa: CAWRWGDNYGYTF; CDR3nt: TGTGCCTGGAGATGGGGCGACAACTATGGCTACACCTTC
len: 17; j_gene: TRBJ2-5; abundance: once; d_gene: TRBD2; v_gene: TRBV9; CDR3aa: CASSVEDGGFWGETQYF; CDR3nt: TGTGCCAGCAGCGTAGAGGACGGGGGGTTCTGGGGAGAGACCCAGTACTTC
len: 15; j_gene: TRBJ1-4; abundance: .; d_gene: TRBD1; v_gene: TRBV7-9; CDR3aa: CASSLGDRDNEKLFF; CDR3nt: TGTGCCAGCAGCTTAGGGGACAGGGATAATGAAAAACTGTTTTTT
len: 14; j_gene: TRBJ1-4; abundance: .; d_gene: TRBD1; v_gene: TRBV2; CDR3aa: CASSVGQGNEKLFF; CDR3nt: TGTGCCAGCAGTGTTGGACAGGGTAACGAAAAACTGTTTTTT
len: 16; j_gene: TRBJ1-6; abundance: few; d_gene: .; v_gene: TRBV13; CDR3aa: CASSVRGSSYNSPLHF; CDR3nt: TGTGCCAGCAGCGTTAGGGGGAGCTCCTATAATTCACCCCTCCACTTT
len: 15; j_gene: TRBJ2-1; abundance: .; d_gene: .; v_gene: TRBV5-1; CDR3aa: CASSLRLDPLNEQFF; CDR3nt: TGCGCCAGCAGCCTGAGACTAGACCCCCTTAATGAGCAGTTCTTC
len: 15; j_gene: TRBJ2-3; abundance: .; d_gene: .; v_gene: TRBV2; CDR3aa: CASSKGHLTTDTQYF; CDR3nt: TGTGCCAGCAGTAAAGGACACCTTACCACAGATACGCAGTATTTT
len: 15; j_gene: TRBJ2-2; abundance: .; d_gene: TRBD2; v_gene: TRBV7-8; CDR3aa: CASSTIAGGTGELFF; CDR3nt: TGTGCCAGCAGCACCATAGCGGGAGGAACCGGGGAGCTGTTTTTT
len: 13; j_gene: TRBJ2-2; abundance: .; d_gene: .; v_gene: TRBV7-3; CDR3aa: CASSLSTAGELFF; CDR3nt: TGTGCCAGCAGCTTATCGACAGCCGGGGAGCTGTTTTTT
len: 14; j_gene: TRBJ2-7; abundance: few; d_gene: TRBD1; v_gene: TRBV18; CDR3aa: CASSPTGYSYEQYF; CDR3nt: TGTGCCAGCTCACCGACAGGGTACTCCTACGAGCAGTACTTC
len: 14; j_gene: TRBJ1-2; abundance: .; d_gene: .; v_gene: TRBV20-1; CDR3aa: CSASVNREGYGYTF; CDR3nt: TGCAGTGCTAGTGTAAACAGGGAGGGCTATGGCTACACCTTC
len: 13; j_gene: TRBJ2-5; abundance: .; d_gene: .; v_gene: TRBV7-3; CDR3aa: CASSRKAQETQYF; CDR3nt: TGTGCCAGCAGCCGAAAAGCCCAAGAGACCCAGTACTTC
len: 19; j_gene: TRBJ1-3; abundance: .; d_gene: TRBD1; v_gene: TRBV18; CDR3aa: CASSPGDRRLSLGGNTIYF; CDR3nt: TGTGCCAGCTCACCGGGGGACAGGCGACTTTCTCTCGGGGGAAACACCATATATTTT
len: 16; j_gene: TRBJ2-1; abundance: .; d_gene: TRBD1; v_gene: TRBV5-4; CDR3aa: CASSLGDRGTYNEQFF; CDR3nt: TGTGCCAGCAGCTTGGGGGACAGGGGCACCTACAATGAGCAGTTCTTC
len: 16; j_gene: TRBJ2-1; abundance: .; d_gene: TRBD2; v_gene: TRBV11-1; CDR3aa: CASSPIGLAGYNEQFF; CDR3nt: TGTGCCAGCAGCCCTATAGGGCTAGCGGGTTACAATGAGCAGTTCTTC
len: 20; j_gene: TRBJ2-2; abundance: .; d_gene: TRBD2; v_gene: TRBV4-1; CDR3aa: CASSQASGTSGIRATGELFF; CDR3nt: TGCGCCAGCAGCCAAGCTAGCGGGACTAGCGGGATTCGCGCCACCGGGGAGCTGTTTTTT